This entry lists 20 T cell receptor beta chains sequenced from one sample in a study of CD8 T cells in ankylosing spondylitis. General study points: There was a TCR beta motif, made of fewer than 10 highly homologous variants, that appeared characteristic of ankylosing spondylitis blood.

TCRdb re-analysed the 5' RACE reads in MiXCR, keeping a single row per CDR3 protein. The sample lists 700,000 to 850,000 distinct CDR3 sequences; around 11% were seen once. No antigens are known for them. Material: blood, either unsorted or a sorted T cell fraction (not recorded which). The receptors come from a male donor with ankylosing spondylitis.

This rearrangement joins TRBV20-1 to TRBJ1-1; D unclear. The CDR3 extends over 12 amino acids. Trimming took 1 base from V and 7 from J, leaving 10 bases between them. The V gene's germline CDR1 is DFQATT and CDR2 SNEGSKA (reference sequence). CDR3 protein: CSARGTIFEAFF. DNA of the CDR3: TGCAGTGCTAGAGGAACGATCTTTGAAGCTTTCTTT.

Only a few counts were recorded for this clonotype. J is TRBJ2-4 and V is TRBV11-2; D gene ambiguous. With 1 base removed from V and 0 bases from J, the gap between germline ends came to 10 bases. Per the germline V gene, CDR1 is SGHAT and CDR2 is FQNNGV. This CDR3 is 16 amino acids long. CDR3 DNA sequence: TGTGCCAGCAGCTTAGGGTTCTCGGTAGCCAAAAACATTCAGTACTTC. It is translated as CASSLGFSVAKNIQYF.

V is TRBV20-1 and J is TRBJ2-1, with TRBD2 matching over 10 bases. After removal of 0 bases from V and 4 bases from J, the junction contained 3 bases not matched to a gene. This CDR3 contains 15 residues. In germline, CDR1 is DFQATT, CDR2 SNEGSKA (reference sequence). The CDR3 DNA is TGCAGTGCTAGAGACCGGACTAGCGGTTACAATGAGCAGTTCTTC. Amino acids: CSARDRTSGYNEQFF.

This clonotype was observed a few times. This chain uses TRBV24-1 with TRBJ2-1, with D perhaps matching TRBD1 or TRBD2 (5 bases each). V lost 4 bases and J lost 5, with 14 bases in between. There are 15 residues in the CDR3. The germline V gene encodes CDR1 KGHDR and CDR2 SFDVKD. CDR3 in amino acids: CATSESRDLDNEQFF. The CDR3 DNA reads TGTGCCACCAGTGAGAGTCGGGACCTGGACAATGAGCAGTTCTTC.

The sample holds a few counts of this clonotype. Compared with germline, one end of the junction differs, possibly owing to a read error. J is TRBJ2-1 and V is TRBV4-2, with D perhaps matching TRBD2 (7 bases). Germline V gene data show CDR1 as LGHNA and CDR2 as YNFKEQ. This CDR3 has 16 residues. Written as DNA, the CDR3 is TGTGCCAGCAGCCGGAGGGGGGGGACCGCTTACATTGAGCAGTTCTTC. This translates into CASSRRGGTAYIEQFF.

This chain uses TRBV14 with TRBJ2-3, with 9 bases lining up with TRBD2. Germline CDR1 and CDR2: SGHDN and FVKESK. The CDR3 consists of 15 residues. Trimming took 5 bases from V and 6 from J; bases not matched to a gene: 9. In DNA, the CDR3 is TGTGCCAGCAGCGACGGGACTAGCAAGATTGATACGCAGTATTTT. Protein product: CASSDGTSKIDTQYF.

The CDR3: CASSPTSDYGNEQFF. DNA of the CDR3: TGTGCCAGCAGCCCGACTAGCGACTACGGGAATGAGCAGTTCTTC. The chain links TRBV11-2 to TRBJ2-1, with TRBD2 matching over 8 bases. This CDR3 is built from 15 residues. Germline V gene data show CDR1 as SGHAT and CDR2 as FQNNGV. Germline trimming cut 5 bases from V and 7 bases from J; bases unmatched to any gene: 10.

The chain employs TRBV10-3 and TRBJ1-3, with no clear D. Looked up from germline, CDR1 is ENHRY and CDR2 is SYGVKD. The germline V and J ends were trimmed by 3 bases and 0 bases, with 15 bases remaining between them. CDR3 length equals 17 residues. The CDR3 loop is CAISDDHLDSSGNTIYF. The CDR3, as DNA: TGTGCCATCAGTGACGACCACCTCGATAGCTCTGGAAACACCATATATTTT.

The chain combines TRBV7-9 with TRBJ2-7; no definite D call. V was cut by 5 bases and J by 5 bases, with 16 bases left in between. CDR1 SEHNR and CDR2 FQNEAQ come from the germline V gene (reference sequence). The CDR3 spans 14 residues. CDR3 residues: CASSETQNHDEQYF. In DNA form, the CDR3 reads TGTGCCAGCAGCGAGACACAAAATCACGACGAGCAGTACTTC.

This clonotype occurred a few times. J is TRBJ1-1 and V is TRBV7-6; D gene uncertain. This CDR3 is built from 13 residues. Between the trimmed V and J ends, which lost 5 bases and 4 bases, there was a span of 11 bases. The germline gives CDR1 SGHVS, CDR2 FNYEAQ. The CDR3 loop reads CASSPDPFTEAFF. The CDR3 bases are TGTGCCAGCAGCCCCGACCCTTTCACTGAAGCTTTCTTT.

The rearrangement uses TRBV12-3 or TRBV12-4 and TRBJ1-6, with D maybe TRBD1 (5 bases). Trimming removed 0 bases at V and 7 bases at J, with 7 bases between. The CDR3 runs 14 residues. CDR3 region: CASSLAGTNSPLHF. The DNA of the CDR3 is TGTGCCAGCAGTTTAGCAGGGACGAATTCACCCCTCCACTTT.

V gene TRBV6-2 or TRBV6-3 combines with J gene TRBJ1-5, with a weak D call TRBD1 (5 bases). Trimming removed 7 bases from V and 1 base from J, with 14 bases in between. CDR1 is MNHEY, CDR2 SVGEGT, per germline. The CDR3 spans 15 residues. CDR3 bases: TGTGCCAGCATGTCGCGCCGGGACAGCAATCAGCCCCAGCATTTT. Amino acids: CASMSRRDSNQPQHF.

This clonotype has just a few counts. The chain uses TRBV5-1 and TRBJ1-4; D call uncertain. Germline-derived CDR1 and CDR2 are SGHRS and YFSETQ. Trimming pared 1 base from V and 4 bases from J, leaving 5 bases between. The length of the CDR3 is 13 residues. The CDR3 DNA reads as TGCGCCAGCAGCTTGACCAATAATGAAAAACTGTTTTTT. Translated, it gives CASSLTNNEKLFF.

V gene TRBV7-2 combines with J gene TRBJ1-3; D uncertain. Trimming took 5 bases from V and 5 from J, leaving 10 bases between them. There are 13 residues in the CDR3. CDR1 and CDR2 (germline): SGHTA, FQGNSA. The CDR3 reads CASSRLTRNTIYF. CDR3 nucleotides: TGTGCCAGCAGCCGCTTAACAAGAAACACCATATATTTT.

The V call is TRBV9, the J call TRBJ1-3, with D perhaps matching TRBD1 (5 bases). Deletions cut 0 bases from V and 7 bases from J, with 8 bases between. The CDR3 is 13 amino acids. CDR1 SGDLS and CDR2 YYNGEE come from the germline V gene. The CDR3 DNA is TGTGCCAGCAGCGTAGACGGGGACAACACCATATATTTT. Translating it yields CASSVDGDNTIYF.

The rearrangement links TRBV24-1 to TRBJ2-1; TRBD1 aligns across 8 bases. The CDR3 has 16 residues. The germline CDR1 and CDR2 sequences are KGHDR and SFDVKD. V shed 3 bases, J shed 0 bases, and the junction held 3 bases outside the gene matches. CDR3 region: CATSDTTGGSYNEQFF. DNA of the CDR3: TGTGCCACCAGTGATACAACAGGGGGCTCCTACAATGAGCAGTTCTTC.

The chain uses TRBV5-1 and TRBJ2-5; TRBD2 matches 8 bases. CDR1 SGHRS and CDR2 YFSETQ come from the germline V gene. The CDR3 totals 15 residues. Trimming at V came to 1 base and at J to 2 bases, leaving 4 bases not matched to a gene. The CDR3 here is CASSLMASGQETQYF. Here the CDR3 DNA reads TGCGCCAGCAGCTTGATGGCTAGCGGGCAAGAGACCCAGTACTTC.

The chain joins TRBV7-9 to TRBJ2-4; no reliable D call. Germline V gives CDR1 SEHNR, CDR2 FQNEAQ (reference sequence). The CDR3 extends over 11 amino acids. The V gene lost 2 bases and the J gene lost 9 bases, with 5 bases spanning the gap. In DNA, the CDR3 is TGTGCCAGCAGCTTACACAGCATTCAGTACTTC. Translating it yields CASSLHSIQYF.

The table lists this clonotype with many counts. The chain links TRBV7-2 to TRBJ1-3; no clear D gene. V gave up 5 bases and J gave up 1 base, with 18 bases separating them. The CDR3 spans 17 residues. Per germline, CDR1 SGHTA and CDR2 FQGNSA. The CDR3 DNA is TGTGCCAGCAGCCCTTATGGAGGGCTGCGATCTGGAAACACCATATATTTT. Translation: CASSPYGGLRSGNTIYF.

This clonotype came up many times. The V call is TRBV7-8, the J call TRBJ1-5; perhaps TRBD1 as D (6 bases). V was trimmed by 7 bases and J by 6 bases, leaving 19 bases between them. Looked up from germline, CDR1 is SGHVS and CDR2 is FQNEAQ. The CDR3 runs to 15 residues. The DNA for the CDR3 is TGTGCCAGCACTCGGGTAGGGGGTATAAGTCAGCCCCAGCATTTT. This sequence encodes CASTRVGGISQPQHF.